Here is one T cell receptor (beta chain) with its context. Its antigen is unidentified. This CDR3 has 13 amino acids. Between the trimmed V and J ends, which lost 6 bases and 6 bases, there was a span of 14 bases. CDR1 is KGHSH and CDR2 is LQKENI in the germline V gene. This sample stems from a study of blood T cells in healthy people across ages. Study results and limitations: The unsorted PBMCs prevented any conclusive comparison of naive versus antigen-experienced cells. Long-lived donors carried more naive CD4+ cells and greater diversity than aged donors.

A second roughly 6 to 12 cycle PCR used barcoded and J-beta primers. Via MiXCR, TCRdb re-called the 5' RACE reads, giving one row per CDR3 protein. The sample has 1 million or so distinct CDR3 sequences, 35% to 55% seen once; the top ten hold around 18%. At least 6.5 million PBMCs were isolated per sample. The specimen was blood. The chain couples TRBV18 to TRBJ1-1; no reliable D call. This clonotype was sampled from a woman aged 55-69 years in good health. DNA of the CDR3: TGTGCCAGCTCCAACAGCCTTGGGGCTGAAGCTTTCTTT. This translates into CASSNSLGAEAFF.